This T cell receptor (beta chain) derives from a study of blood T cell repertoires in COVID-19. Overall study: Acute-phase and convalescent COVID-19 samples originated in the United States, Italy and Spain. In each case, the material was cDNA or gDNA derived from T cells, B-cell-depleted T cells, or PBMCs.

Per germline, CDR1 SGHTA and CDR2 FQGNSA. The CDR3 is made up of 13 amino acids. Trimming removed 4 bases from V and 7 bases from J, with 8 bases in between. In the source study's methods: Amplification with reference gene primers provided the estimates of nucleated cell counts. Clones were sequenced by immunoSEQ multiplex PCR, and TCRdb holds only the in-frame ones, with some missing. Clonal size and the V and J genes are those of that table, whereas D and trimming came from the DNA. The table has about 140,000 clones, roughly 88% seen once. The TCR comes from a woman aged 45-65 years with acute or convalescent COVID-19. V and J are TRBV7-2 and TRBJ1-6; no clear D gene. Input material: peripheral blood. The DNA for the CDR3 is TGTGCCAGCAGCTCTTGGGCGAATTCACCCCTCCACTTT. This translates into CASSSWANSPLHF.